The rows below give T cell receptor beta chains drawn from one sample of a study of T-cell reconstitution after alpha-beta-depleted transplantation in children. TCRdb itself ran the PCR reads through MiXCR, one entry per CDR3 protein. Here the sample spans about 480,000 distinct CDR3 sequences, around an eighth being singletons. The starting material was PBMCs from the stem cell graft donor, obtained from the stem cell graft. The source is a human donor who donated a stem cell graft to a child with combined immunodeficiency. CDR3s include the opening cysteine and the closing phenylalanine or tryptophan. Each record gives: CDR3 protein, CDR3 DNA, V gene, J gene, D gene, clone size. The D gene is left open where the match is weak. The listing skips clone size in some rows; elsewhere it reads once, few, many or a size class.

CDR3: CASSFATGGTDTQYF
DNA: TGTGCCAGCAGCTTCGCGACTGGAGGCACAGATACGCAGTATTTT
V: TRBV7-9
J: TRBJ2-3
D: .
size: many

CDR3: CSVEGGQAFHEQYF
DNA: TGCAGCGTTGAAGGGGGACAGGCTTTCCACGAGCAGTACTTC
V: TRBV29-1
J: TRBJ2-7
D: TRBD1
size: few

CDR3: CASSTVRGTYEQYF
DNA: TGTGCCAGCAGCACCGTCAGGGGGACCTACGAGCAGTACTTC
V: TRBV7-8
J: TRBJ2-7
D: TRBD1
size: .

CDR3: CASSIDGAYEQYF
DNA: TGTGCCAGTAGTATCGACGGAGCCTACGAGCAGTACTTC
V: TRBV19
J: TRBJ2-7
D: .
size: .

CDR3: CASSYSGQVAKNIQYF
DNA: TGTGCCAGCAGTTACTCGGGACAGGTAGCCAAAAACATTCAGTACTTC
V: TRBV6-5
J: TRBJ2-4
D: TRBD1
size: many

CDR3: CASRWTGVNEQFF
DNA: TGTGCCAGCAGGTGGACTGGGGTCAATGAGCAGTTCTTC
V: TRBV7-2
J: TRBJ2-1
D: .
size: .

CDR3: CASSFTSSYEQYF
DNA: TGTGCCAGCAGTTTCACAAGCTCCTACGAGCAGTACTTC
V: TRBV27
J: TRBJ2-7
D: .
size: .

CDR3: CAISDRGSIQPQHF
DNA: TGTGCCATCAGTGATCGGGGTAGTATTCAGCCCCAGCATTTT
V: TRBV10-3
J: TRBJ1-5
D: .
size: many

CDR3: CASSQDWVAQPQHF
DNA: TGCGCCAGCAGCCAAGATTGGGTGGCGCAGCCCCAGCATTTT
V: TRBV4-1
J: TRBJ1-5
D: .
size: many

CDR3: CSARPDVLAGGPNEQFF
DNA: TGCAGTGCTAGACCTGATGTTCTAGCGGGGGGGCCGAATGAGCAGTTCTTC
V: TRBV20-1
J: TRBJ2-1
D: TRBD2
size: few

CDR3: CASSQFGTGLTEAFF
DNA: TGTGCCAGCAGCCAGTTTGGAACAGGGCTCACTGAAGCTTTCTTT
V: TRBV4-2
J: TRBJ1-1
D: .
size: .

CDR3: CASSRSTSGRSGEQFF
DNA: TGTGCCAGCAGCCGATCTACTAGCGGGAGAAGTGGTGAGCAGTTCTTC
V: TRBV6-1
J: TRBJ2-1
D: TRBD2
size: .

CDR3: CASSLDGGYYEQYF
DNA: TGTGCCAGCAGTTTAGACGGGGGCTACTACGAGCAGTACTTC
V: TRBV12-3/TRBV12-4
J: TRBJ2-7
D: .
size: many

CDR3: CASSHASGWSYEQYF
DNA: TGTGCCAGCAGCCACGCTAGCGGGTGGTCCTACGAGCAGTACTTC
V: TRBV3-1
J: TRBJ2-7
D: TRBD2
size: .

CDR3: CSAGGVSYEQYF
DNA: TGCAGTGCAGGGGGGGTATCCTACGAGCAGTACTTC
V: TRBV20-1
J: TRBJ2-7
D: .
size: .

CDR3: CASSYSGLLGTDTQYF
DNA: TGTGCCAGCAGTTATAGCGGCCTCCTGGGCACAGATACGCAGTATTTT
V: TRBV6-1
J: TRBJ2-3
D: .
size: many

CDR3: CASSQGDGDEQYF
DNA: TGCGCCAGCAGCCAAGGTGACGGCGACGAGCAGTACTTC
V: TRBV4-3
J: TRBJ2-7
D: .
size: .

CDR3: CASSYSGAGASTDTQYF
DNA: TGTGCCAGCAGTTACTCGGGTGCAGGGGCCAGCACAGATACGCAGTATTTT
V: TRBV6-5
J: TRBJ2-3
D: .
size: many

CDR3: CAVRGTTSGVFGELFF
DNA: TGTGCCGTGCGAGGGACCACTAGCGGGGTATTCGGGGAGCTGTTTTTT
V: TRBV7-2
J: TRBJ2-2
D: TRBD2
size: .

CDR3: CATSDLREAFF
DNA: TGTGCCACCAGTGATTTAAGAGAAGCTTTCTTT
V: TRBV24-1
J: TRBJ1-1
D: .
size: .

CDR3: CSARDVSTSIHNEQFF
DNA: TGCAGTGCTAGAGATGTTAGTACTAGTATTCATAATGAGCAGTTCTTC
V: TRBV20-1
J: TRBJ2-1
D: .
size: many

CDR3: CASSLSPGPYEQYF
DNA: TGTGCCAGCAGTTTAAGCCCTGGGCCTTACGAGCAGTACTTC
V: TRBV27
J: TRBJ2-7
D: .
size: .

CDR3: CATSREATDYSNQPQHF
DNA: TGTGCCACCAGCAGAGAAGCCACAGACTATAGCAATCAGCCCCAGCATTTT
V: TRBV15
J: TRBJ1-5
D: .
size: many

CDR3: CSARDHGEGGLETQYF
DNA: TGCAGTGCTAGGGATCATGGGGAAGGGGGCTTGGAGACCCAGTACTTC
V: TRBV20-1
J: TRBJ2-5
D: TRBD1
size: .

CDR3: CASSSGPGGQETQYF
DNA: TGTGCCAGCAGCTCGGGCCCGGGGGGGCAAGAGACCCAGTACTTC
V: TRBV3-1
J: TRBJ2-5
D: TRBD2
size: few

CDR3: CATSDPADTSYEQYF
DNA: TGTGCCACCAGTGACCCAGCGGATACTTCCTACGAGCAGTACTTC
V: TRBV24-1
J: TRBJ2-7
D: .
size: few

CDR3: CSVKQGNTGELFF
DNA: TGCAGTGTTAAACAGGGAAACACCGGGGAGCTGTTTTTT
V: TRBV20-1
J: TRBJ2-2
D: .
size: .

CDR3: CASSYQGPYYNEQFF
DNA: TGTGCCAGCAGTTACCAGGGGCCTTACTACAATGAGCAGTTCTTC
V: TRBV6-2/TRBV6-3
J: TRBJ2-1
D: .
size: few

CDR3: CASSLRERGYGYTF
DNA: TGTGCCAGCAGTTTAAGGGAACGGGGCTATGGCTACACCTTC
V: TRBV12-3/TRBV12-4
J: TRBJ1-2
D: .
size: few

CDR3: CASSAQADSYEQYF
DNA: TGCGCCAGCAGCGCCCAGGCAGATTCCTACGAGCAGTACTTC
V: TRBV5-1
J: TRBJ2-7
D: .
size: .

CDR3: CASSLLQRGSEQFF
DNA: TGTGCCAGCAGCTTGCTCCAGCGGGGGAGTGAGCAGTTCTTC
V: TRBV5-6
J: TRBJ2-1
D: TRBD2
size: .

CDR3: CASSLKQNTDTQYF
DNA: TGTGCCAGCAGTTTAAAACAAAACACAGATACGCAGTATTTT
V: TRBV12-3/TRBV12-4
J: TRBJ2-3
D: .
size: .

CDR3: CASHRPWDSTGELFF
DNA: TGTGCCAGCCATAGGCCCTGGGACTCCACCGGGGAGCTGTTTTTT
V: TRBV6-2/TRBV6-3
J: TRBJ2-2
D: .
size: few

CDR3: CASSTKPGLSLTSTDTQYF
DNA: TGTGCCAGCTCAACAAAGCCGGGACTATCTTTAACTAGCACAGATACGCAGTATTTT
V: TRBV18
J: TRBJ2-3
D: TRBD2
size: .

CDR3: CSVESSRPGNYEQYF
DNA: TGCAGCGTTGAAAGCAGCCGTCCAGGGAACTACGAGCAGTACTTC
V: TRBV29-1
J: TRBJ2-7
D: .
size: .

CDR3: CASSLAGGGADTQYF
DNA: TGTGCCAGCAGCTTAGCGGGAGGTGGCGCAGATACGCAGTATTTT
V: TRBV12-3/TRBV12-4
J: TRBJ2-3
D: TRBD2
size: many

CDR3: CASSLDREVTYEQYF
DNA: TGTGCCAGCAGCTTGGACAGGGAAGTAACCTACGAGCAGTACTTC
V: TRBV6-1
J: TRBJ2-7
D: TRBD1
size: few

CDR3: CASSFGLVRYNEQFF
DNA: TGTGCCAGCAGTTTCGGGCTAGTGCGGTACAATGAGCAGTTCTTC
V: TRBV12-3/TRBV12-4
J: TRBJ2-1
D: .
size: few

CDR3: CASSHDPTTYEQYF
DNA: TGTGCCAGCAGCCACGACCCCACAACCTACGAGCAGTACTTC
V: TRBV14
J: TRBJ2-7
D: .
size: few

CDR3: CASSWGLAGGIVYEQYF
DNA: TGTGCCAGCAGCTGGGGACTAGCGGGGGGGATAGTCTACGAGCAGTACTTC
V: TRBV7-2
J: TRBJ2-7
D: TRBD2
size: .

CDR3: CASSPAAAGNEQFF
DNA: TGTGCCAGCTCACCCGCGGCAGCGGGTAATGAGCAGTTCTTC
V: TRBV18
J: TRBJ2-1
D: .
size: few

CDR3: CASSQSGRNEQFF
DNA: TGTGCCAGCAGCCAGTCCGGCCGCAATGAGCAGTTCTTC
V: TRBV14
J: TRBJ2-1
D: .
size: few

CDR3: CASSLAGGIQETQYF
DNA: TGTGCCAGCAGTCTAGCGGGGGGGATACAAGAGACCCAGTACTTC
V: TRBV6-1
J: TRBJ2-5
D: TRBD2
size: many

CDR3: CSVLPSSTEAFF
DNA: TGCAGCGTTCTTCCCAGCTCCACTGAAGCTTTCTTT
V: TRBV29-1
J: TRBJ1-1
D: .
size: many

CDR3: CASSPGGTQYF
DNA: TGTGCCAGCAGCCCAGGGGGTACGCAGTATTTT
V: TRBV12-3/TRBV12-4
J: TRBJ2-3
D: TRBD1
size: many

CDR3: CASSLPTGGRANEQFF
DNA: TGTGCCAGCAGCTTGCCCACTGGCGGGAGGGCTAATGAGCAGTTCTTC
V: TRBV5-5
J: TRBJ2-1
D: TRBD2
size: .

CDR3: CSVEQGASVLFF
DNA: TGCAGCGTTGAGCAGGGGGCATCTGTCCTCTTCTTC
V: TRBV29-1
J: TRBJ2-1
D: TRBD1
size: many

CDR3: CASTLGGLEQYF
DNA: TGTGCCAGCACCCTGGGGGGGCTCGAGCAGTACTTC
V: TRBV12-3/TRBV12-4
J: TRBJ2-7
D: .
size: .

CDR3: CSPRTEKYYEQYF
DNA: TGCAGCCCACGGACAGAAAAATACTACGAGCAGTACTTC
V: TRBV29-1
J: TRBJ2-7
D: .
size: many

CDR3: CASSRLAGNSYNEQFF
DNA: TGTGCCAGCAGCCGATTAGCGGGGAATTCCTACAATGAGCAGTTCTTC
V: TRBV14
J: TRBJ2-1
D: TRBD2
size: many

CDR3: CASLAEDSSTDTQYF
DNA: TGTGCCAGCCTGGCCGAGGACAGCAGCACAGATACGCAGTATTTT
V: TRBV28
J: TRBJ2-3
D: .
size: .

CDR3: CSARGRDYIYEQYF
DNA: TGCAGTGCTAGAGGTAGGGACTACATCTACGAGCAGTACTTC
V: TRBV20-1
J: TRBJ2-7
D: TRBD2
size: few

CDR3: CASRPSGLADNEQFF
DNA: TGTGCCAGCAGACCCTCGGGACTAGCGGATAATGAGCAGTTCTTC
V: TRBV25-1
J: TRBJ2-1
D: TRBD2
size: .

CDR3: CASSLGTVSQYF
DNA: TGTGCCAGCAGCTTAGGGACAGTCTCGCAGTATTTT
V: TRBV7-9
J: TRBJ2-3
D: .
size: few